This TCR beta chain is from a study of blood T cell repertoires in COVID-19 (dated by TCRdb to between 2020 and 2021). Broadly, across the study: The collaborator samples originated in the United States, Italy and Spain and spanned the acute and convalescent phases of COVID-19. Samples were obtained from the ongoing ImmuneRACE study (first 160 participants) and from 1,254 subjects provided by 6 global collaborators. HLA class I and class II types, where available, came from metadata supplied by the sample provider rather than from assay-based typing. The material from the prospective study consisted of cDNA or gDNA derived from T cells, B-cell-depleted T cells, or PBMCs. The repertoires were made available in a free public database intended to serve as a resource for research on the immune response to SARS-CoV-2. Deeply sampled blood TCRbeta repertoires from subjects exposed to, actively infected with, or recovered from COVID-19 were included in the dataset. Nearly every sample came with metadata listing a de-identified subject ID, COVID-19 status, age in years and sex. The research as a whole found: Clinical and demographic metadata were provided uncurated, with the amount varying by source and participant.

TCRbeta CDR3 regions were amplified from genomic DNA using the immunoSEQ Assay, a bias-controlled multiplex PCR. The authors processed their data as follows. The number of nucleated cells in each sample was estimated from the amplification of reference gene primers within the assay. To quantify the absolute abundance of each unique TCRbeta CDR3 rearrangement, sequence reads were collapsed and filtered. For each sample, productive Simpson clonality was calculated by taking the square root of Simpson's diversity index across productive rearrangements. The source is immuneACCESS, and TCRdb retained only in-frame sequences with V and J called. Part of the clones is not carried over; for the studies checked, unresolved V genes explain less than half of this, and the remainder is unexplained. V, J and clone size are those of that table, while D and trimming were read from the DNA. This sample lists about 300,000 clones; about 83% were detected once. 1.2% of the sample comes from the top ten.

On this clone itself: Its cognate antigen has yet to be identified. No clone much larger than this one lies a single base away; base qualities are absent.

The collaborating institutions used their own protocols to collect whole blood in K2EDTA tubes. Collaborator samples were shipped for TCRbeta analysis as frozen whole blood, isolated PBMCs, or DNA extracted from either sample type. This TCR came from a woman between 50 and 59 years old with acute or convalescent COVID-19. The sequenced material came from peripheral blood.

The CDR3 has the sequence CASSPTSGTLSGANVLTF. The DNA reads as follows: TGTGCCAGCAGCCCGACTAGCGGGACTCTCTCTGGGGCCAACGTCCTGACTTTC. The chain is assembled from TRBV4-2 and TRBJ2-6, and TRBD2 aligns with 11 junction nucleotides. The CDR3, from cysteine to phenylalanine, totals 18 residues. This entry keeps only the CDR3 DNA: 54 bases, framed from base 1. Trimming leaves V shorter by 4 bases and J shorter by 0 bases, with the junction holding 5 bases beyond the gene matches. Via the germline V gene, CDR1 is LGHNA and CDR2 YNFKEQ.